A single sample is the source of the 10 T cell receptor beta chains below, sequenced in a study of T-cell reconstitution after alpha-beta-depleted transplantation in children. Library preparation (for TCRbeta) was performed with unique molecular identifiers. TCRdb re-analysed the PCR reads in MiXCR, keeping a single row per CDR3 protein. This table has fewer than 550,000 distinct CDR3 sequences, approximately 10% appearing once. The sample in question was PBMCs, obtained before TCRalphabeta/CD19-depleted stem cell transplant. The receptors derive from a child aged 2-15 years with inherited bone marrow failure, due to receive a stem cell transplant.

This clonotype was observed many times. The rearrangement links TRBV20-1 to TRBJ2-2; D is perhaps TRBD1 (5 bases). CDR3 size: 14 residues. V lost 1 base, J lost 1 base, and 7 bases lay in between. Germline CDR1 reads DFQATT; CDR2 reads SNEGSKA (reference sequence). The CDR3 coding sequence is TGCAGTGCTAGAGTGGGGCAGAACACCGGGGAGCTGTTTTTT. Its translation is CSARVGQNTGELFF.

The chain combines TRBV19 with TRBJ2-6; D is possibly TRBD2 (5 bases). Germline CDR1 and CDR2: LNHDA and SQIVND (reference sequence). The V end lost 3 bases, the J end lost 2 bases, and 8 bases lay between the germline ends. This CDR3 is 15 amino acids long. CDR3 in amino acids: CASSIGGAGANVLTF. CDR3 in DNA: TGTGCCAGTAGTATTGGAGGCGCTGGGGCCAACGTCCTGACTTTC.

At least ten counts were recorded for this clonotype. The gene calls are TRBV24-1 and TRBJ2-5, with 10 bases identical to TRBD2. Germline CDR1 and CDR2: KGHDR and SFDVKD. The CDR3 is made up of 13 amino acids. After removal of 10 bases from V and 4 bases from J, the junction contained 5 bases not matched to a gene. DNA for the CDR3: TGTGCCACAACTAGCGGGATTGGAGAGACCCAGTACTTC. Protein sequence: CATTSGIGETQYF.

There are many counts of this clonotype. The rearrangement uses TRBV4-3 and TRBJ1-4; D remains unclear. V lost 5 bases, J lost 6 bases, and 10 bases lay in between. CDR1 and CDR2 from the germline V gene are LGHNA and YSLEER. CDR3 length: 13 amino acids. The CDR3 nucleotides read TGCGCCAGCAGCTATCTGGGTGATGAAAAACTGTTTTTT. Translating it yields CASSYLGDEKLFF.

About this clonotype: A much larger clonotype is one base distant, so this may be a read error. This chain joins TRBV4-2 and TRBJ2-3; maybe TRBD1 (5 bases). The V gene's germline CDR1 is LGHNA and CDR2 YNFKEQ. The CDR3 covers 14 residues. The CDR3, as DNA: TGTGCCAGCAGCCAAGATGGACACACAGATACGCGGTATTTT. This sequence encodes CASSQDGHTDTRYF.

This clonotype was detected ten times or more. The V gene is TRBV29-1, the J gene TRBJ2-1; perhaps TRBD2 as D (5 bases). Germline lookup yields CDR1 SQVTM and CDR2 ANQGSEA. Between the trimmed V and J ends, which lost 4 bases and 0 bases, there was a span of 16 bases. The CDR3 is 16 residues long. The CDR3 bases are TGCAGCGTTGTGCCCCGGGGAGTTAGCTCCTACAATGAGCAGTTCTTC. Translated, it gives CSVVPRGVSSYNEQFF.

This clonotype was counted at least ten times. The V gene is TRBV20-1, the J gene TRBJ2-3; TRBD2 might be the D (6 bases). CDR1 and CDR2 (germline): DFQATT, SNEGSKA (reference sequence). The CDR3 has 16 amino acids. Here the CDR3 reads CSGGPSSRGSTDTQYF. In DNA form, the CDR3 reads TGCAGCGGAGGGCCTAGCTCTCGTGGGAGCACAGATACGCAGTATTTT.

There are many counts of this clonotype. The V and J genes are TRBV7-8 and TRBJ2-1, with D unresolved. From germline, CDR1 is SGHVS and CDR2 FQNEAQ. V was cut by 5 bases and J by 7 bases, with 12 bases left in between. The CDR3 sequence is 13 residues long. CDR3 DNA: TGTGCCAGCAGCCCCCCCCAGTTTAATGAGCAGTTCTTC. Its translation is CASSPPQFNEQFF.

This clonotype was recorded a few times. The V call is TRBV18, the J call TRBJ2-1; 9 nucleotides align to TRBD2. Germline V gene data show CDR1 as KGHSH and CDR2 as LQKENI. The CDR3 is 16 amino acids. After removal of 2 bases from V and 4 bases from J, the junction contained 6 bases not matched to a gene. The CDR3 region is CASSPNSSGKYNEQFF. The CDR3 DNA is TGTGCCAGCTCACCAAATTCTAGCGGGAAATACAATGAGCAGTTCTTC. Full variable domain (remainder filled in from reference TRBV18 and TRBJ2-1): NAGVMQNPRHLVRRRGQEARLRCSPMKGHSHVYWYRQLPEEGLKFMVYLQKENIIDESGMPKERFSAEFPKEGPSILRIQQVVRGDSAAYFCASSPNSSGKYNEQFFGPGTRLTVL.

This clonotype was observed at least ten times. In DNA, the CDR3 is TGTGCCAGCAGCCCTCAACCGAGTTTGCCCAATGAGCAGTTCTTC. This translates into CASSPQPSLPNEQFF. The chain has TRBV7-2 and TRBJ2-1; D gene uncertain. This CDR3 contains 15 residues. Deletions cut 5 bases from V and 6 bases from J, with 17 bases between. Germline lookup yields CDR1 SGHTA and CDR2 FQGNSA.